This T cell receptor beta chain was identified in a study of a mutant IDH1 vaccine in newly diagnosed glioma. The protocol was immunoSEQ multiplex PCR, while the TCRdb copy is restricted to in-frame clones and leaves out a portion. Of approximately 37,000 clones listed, about 80% are singletons. Worth noting for this clone: Its cognate antigen is unknown.

The CDR3 consists of 13 residues. Trimming took 5 bases from V and 2 from J, leaving 9 bases between them. Germline CDR1 reads SGHTA; CDR2 reads FQGTGA. Time point reported: week 23, last vaccination. Every single dose of the vaccine, 300 ug of mutant IDH1 20-mer peptide, came with topical imiquimod. The TCR comes from a middle-aged man with glioma. This chain uses TRBV7-3 with TRBJ2-5; D is ambiguous. The specimen was PBMCs, collected from a glioma patient whose treatment included an IDH1 peptide vaccine. In DNA, the CDR3 is TGTGCCAGCAGCCCAGATCCTCAAGAGACCCAGTACTTC. This encodes CASSPDPQETQYF.